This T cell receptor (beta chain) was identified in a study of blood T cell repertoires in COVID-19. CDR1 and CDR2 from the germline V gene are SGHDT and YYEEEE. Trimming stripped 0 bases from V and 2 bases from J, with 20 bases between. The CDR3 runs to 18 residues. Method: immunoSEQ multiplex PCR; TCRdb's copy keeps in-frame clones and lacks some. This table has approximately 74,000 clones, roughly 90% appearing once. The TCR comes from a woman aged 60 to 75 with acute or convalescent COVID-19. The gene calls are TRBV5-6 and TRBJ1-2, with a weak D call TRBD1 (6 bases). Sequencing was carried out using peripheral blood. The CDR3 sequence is CASSLVSLGHRSNYGYTF. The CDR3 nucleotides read TGTGCCAGCAGCTTGGTATCTCTGGGACACAGGAGCAACTATGGCTACACCTTC.